The text below deals with one TCR beta chain. Treatment defined: preoperative locoregional IRX-2 cytokine immunotherapy. Samples came from a phase Ib trial of preoperative locoregional IRX-2 cytokine immunotherapy. This sample was included in a study of preoperative IRX-2 immunotherapy in early breast cancer. This CDR3 has 16 residues. The junction had 7 bases not matched to a gene; V was cut back by 3 bases and J by 1 base. Germline V lookup: CDR1 KGHSH, CDR2 LQKENI. Assay: immunoSEQ multiplex PCR; the TCRdb copy retains only in-frame clones and omits some. The data show 40,000 to 50,000 clones, approximately 80% seen once.

This sequence was found in a human donor with breast cancer. Sequenced material: tumor tissue, taken after IRX-2 immunotherapy. The chain joins TRBV18 to TRBJ2-3; the match to TRBD2 covers 7 bases. The DNA of the CDR3 is TGTGCCAGCTCACCCTTGCCGGCGGGGGGCACAGATACGCAGTATTTT. It encodes CASSPLPAGGTDTQYF.